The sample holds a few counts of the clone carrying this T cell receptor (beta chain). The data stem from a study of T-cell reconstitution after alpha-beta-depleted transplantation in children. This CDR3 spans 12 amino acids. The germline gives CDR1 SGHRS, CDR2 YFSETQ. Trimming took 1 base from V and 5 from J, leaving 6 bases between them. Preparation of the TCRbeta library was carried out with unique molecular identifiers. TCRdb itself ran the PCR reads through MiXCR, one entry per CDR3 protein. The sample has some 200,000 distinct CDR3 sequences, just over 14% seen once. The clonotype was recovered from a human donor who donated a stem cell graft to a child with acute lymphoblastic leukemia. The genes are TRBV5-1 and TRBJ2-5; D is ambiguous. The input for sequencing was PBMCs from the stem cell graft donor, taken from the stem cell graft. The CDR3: CASSLPEETQYF. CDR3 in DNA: TGCGCCAGCAGCTTGCCCGAGGAGACCCAGTACTTC.